The subject of this entry is one T cell receptor beta chain. Its antigen is not identified. Clones were sequenced by immunoSEQ multiplex PCR, and TCRdb holds only the in-frame ones, with some missing. The table records about 140,000 clones, around 84% of them present only once. The data were obtained in a study of T cell responses to AZD1222 COVID-19 vaccine. Germline CDR1 KGHSH, CDR2 LQKENI. This CDR3 region has 16 residues. Trimming stripped 4 bases from V and 0 bases from J, with 13 bases between. General observations from the study: The sample set comprised mostly white British donors with more females, and clonal diversity was possibly underestimated. Only after the peak T cell response were repertoires sampled. Vaccine-related CD4 TCRs covered spike, predominating at 160-218 and 743-854. The number of AZD1222 recipients seropositive at baseline was only five or six.

This sequence joins TRBV18 and TRBJ1-5; D ambiguous. This specimen consisted of peripheral blood, obtained 28 days after the second AZD1222 dose. This clonotype originated in an adult who received the AZD1222 COVID-19 vaccine. CDR3 loop: CASSRGQTHSNQPQHF. As DNA, the CDR3 is TGTGCCAGCTCACGTGGTCAGACCCATAGCAATCAGCCCCAGCATTTT.